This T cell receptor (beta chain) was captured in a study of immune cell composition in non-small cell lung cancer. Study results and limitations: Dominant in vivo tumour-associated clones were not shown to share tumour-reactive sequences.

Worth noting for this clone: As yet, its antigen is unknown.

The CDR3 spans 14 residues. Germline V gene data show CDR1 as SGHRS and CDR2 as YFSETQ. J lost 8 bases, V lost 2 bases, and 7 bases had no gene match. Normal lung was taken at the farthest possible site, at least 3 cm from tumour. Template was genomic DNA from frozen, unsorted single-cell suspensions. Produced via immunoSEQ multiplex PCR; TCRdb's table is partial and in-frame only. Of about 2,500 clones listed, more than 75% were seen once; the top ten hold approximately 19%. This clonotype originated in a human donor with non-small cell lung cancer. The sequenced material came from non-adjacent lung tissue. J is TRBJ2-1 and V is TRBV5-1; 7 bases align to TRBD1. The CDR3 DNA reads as TGCGCCAGCAGCTTCCTGGGGCAGGGGGATGAGCAGTTCTTC. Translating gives CASSFLGQGDEQFF. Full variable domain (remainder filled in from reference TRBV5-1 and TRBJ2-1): KAGVTQTPRYLIKTRGQQVTLSCSPISGHRSVSWYQQTPGQGLQFLFEYFSETQRNKGNFPGRFSGRQFSNSRSEMNVSTLELGDSALYLCASSFLGQGDEQFFGPGTRLTVL.